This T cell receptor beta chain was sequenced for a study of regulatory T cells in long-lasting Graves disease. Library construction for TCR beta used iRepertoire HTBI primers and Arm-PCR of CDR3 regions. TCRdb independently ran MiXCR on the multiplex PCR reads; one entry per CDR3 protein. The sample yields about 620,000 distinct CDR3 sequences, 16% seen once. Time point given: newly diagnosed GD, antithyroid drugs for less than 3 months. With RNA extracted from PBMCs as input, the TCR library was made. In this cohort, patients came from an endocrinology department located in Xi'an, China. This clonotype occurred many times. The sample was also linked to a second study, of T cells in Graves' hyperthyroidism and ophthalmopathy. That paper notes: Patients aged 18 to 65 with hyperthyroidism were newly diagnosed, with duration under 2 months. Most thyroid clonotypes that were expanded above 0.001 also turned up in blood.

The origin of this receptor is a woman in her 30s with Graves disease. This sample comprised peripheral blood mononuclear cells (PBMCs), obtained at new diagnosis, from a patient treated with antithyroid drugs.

The CDR3 spells CASSRADSKGYTF. In nucleotides, the CDR3 is TGTGCCAGCAGCCGAGCGGACAGTAAGGGCTACACCTTC. The V and J genes are TRBV7-9 and TRBJ1-2, with D maybe TRBD1 (6 bases). Trimming cost V 5 bases and J 8 bases, with 15 bases left between them. Germline values: CDR1 SEHNR, CDR2 FQNEAQ (reference sequence). This CDR3 has 13 residues.